Presented here are 24 T cell receptor beta chains from one specimen sequenced in a study of tumor-infiltrating lymphocytes in localized non-small cell lung cancer. Libraries were prepared by immunoSEQ multiplex PCR; TCRdb keeps only in-frame clonotypes and omits some of them. The sample has under 10,000 clones; around 77% are singletons. The source material was uninvolved lung tissue not adjacent to the tumor. Source of these receptors: a human donor with non-small cell lung cancer.

The chain combines TRBV5-1 with TRBJ1-1; no reliable D call. Germline assignment: CDR1 SGHRS and CDR2 YFSETQ. V lost 2 bases and J 8 bases, leaving 16 bases between the germline ends. The length of the CDR3 is 14 residues. The CDR3 DNA reads TGCGCCAGCAGCTTTAGGACGGACCCCCCGGAAGCTTTCTTT. Its translation is CASSFRTDPPEAFF.

V usage is TRBV11-2 and J usage is TRBJ1-1; 7 nucleotides line up with TRBD1. V dropped 0 bases and J dropped 4; count of bases not matched to a gene: 2. The CDR3 contains 14 residues. Looked up from germline, CDR1 is SGHAT and CDR2 is FQNNGV. CDR3 protein: CASSLEGGITEAFF. CDR3 coding DNA: TGTGCCAGCAGCTTAGAAGGGGGCATCACTGAAGCTTTCTTT. The full variable domain, its missing parts supplied by reference TRBV11-2 and TRBJ1-1, is EAGVAQSPRYKIIEKRQSVAFWCNPISGHATLYWYQQILGQGPKLLIQFQNNGVVDDSQLPKDRFSAERLKGVDSTLKIQPAKLEDSAVYLCASSLEGGITEAFFGQGTRLTVV.

V is TRBV29-1 and J is TRBJ1-2; no firm D call. The V end was cut by 2 bases, the J end by 4 bases, with 5 bases between. Germline CDR1 and CDR2: SQVTM and ANQGSEA. The CDR3 length is 11 residues. In DNA, the CDR3 is TGCAGCGTTGAATTCGGCTATGGCTACACCTTC. It codes for CSVEFGYGYTF.

The rearrangement uses TRBV27 and TRBJ2-5, with D perhaps matching TRBD1 (5 bases). CDR3 size: 19 residues. The germline V gene encodes CDR1 MNHEY and CDR2 SMNVEV (reference sequence). V lost 5 bases and J 4 bases, leaving 29 bases between the germline ends. CDR3 sequence (DNA): TGTGCCAGCAGTCTCTCCGTCCTCCCTTGGGGCGAAACGAGAGAGACCCAGTACTTC. The encoded protein is CASSLSVLPWGETRETQYF.

This rearrangement joins TRBV5-1 to TRBJ1-1; no definite D call. V lost 5 bases, J lost 10 bases, and 12 bases lay in between. CDR1 is SGHRS, CDR2 YFSETQ, per germline. There are 11 residues in the CDR3. The CDR3 is CASRLGVLAFF. CDR3 nucleotides: TGCGCCAGCAGGCTTGGGGTTTTAGCTTTCTTT.

The chain combines TRBV7-3 with TRBJ2-1; D is unresolved. The ends were cut back, 0 bases at V and 6 bases at J, with 9 bases in the middle. CDR3 length equals 14 residues. Per germline, CDR1 SGHTA and CDR2 FQGTGA. Here the CDR3 DNA reads TGTGCCAGCAGCTTAACTTCGTCCACCAATGAGCAGTTCTTC. Its protein is CASSLTSSTNEQFF.

V usage is TRBV6-5 and J usage is TRBJ1-5, with a tentative D call TRBD1 (5 bases). Per germline, CDR1 MNHEY and CDR2 SVGAGI. Trimming pared 5 bases from V and 4 bases from J, leaving 15 bases between. The CDR3 totals 15 residues. CDR3 sequence (DNA): TGTGCCAGCAGTCCGGGGGTTCGGCGAAATCAGCCCCAGCATTTT. This codes for CASSPGVRRNQPQHF.

The V call is TRBV4-2, the J call TRBJ2-3; 13 bases are shared with TRBD2. Germline assignment: CDR1 LGHNA and CDR2 YNFKEQ. The J segment lost 7 bases and the V segment lost 3 bases, leaving 4 bases of the junction unmatched. The CDR3 has 15 residues. In DNA form, the CDR3 reads TGTGCCAGCAGCCATTCGACTAGCGGGGGGAATACGCAGTATTTT. Translation gives CASSHSTSGGNTQYF.

The genes are TRBV27 and TRBJ1-2, with 10 nucleotides matching TRBD1. This CDR3 has 17 residues. V shed 5 bases, J shed 4 bases, and the junction held 13 bases outside the gene matches. In germline, CDR1 is MNHEY, CDR2 SMNVEV (reference sequence). The CDR3 sequence is CASSPRDRGVGSYGYTF. CDR3 in DNA: TGTGCCAGCAGTCCACGGGACAGGGGTGTAGGTAGCTATGGCTACACCTTC.

A remark on this clone: The same CDR3 also results from other DNA sequences found in this sample. The chain uses TRBV19 and TRBJ1-1; 10 nucleotides line up with TRBD1. The CDR3 totals 14 residues. With V trimmed by 6 bases and J by 5 bases, 6 bases remained unmatched. CDR1 and CDR2 from the germline V gene are LNHDA and SQIVND (reference sequence). The CDR3 is CASSPGQGWTEAFF. CDR3 nucleotides: TGTGCCAGTAGCCCGGGACAGGGGTGGACTGAAGCTTTCTTT.

This clone is medium-sized in the sample. V gene TRBV4-2 combines with J gene TRBJ1-2; the match to TRBD1 covers 9 bases. The CDR3 length is 15 residues. With V trimmed by 9 bases and J by 6 bases, 14 bases remained unmatched. Germline V gene lookup returns CDR1 LGHNA and CDR2 YNFKEQ. In DNA form, the CDR3 reads TGTGCCAGTAAAACGGACAGGGGAGAGGGGGATGGCTACACCTTC. The encoded protein is CASKTDRGEGDGYTF.

The rearrangement joins TRBV5-1 to TRBJ1-6; the D gene is possibly TRBD1 (6 bases). Germline-derived CDR1 and CDR2 are SGHRS and YFSETQ. The CDR3 runs to 16 residues. Trimming removed 1 base at V and 5 bases at J, with 13 bases between. CDR3 in amino acids: CASSLTGKYDNSPLHF. The CDR3, as DNA: TGCGCCAGCAGCTTGACAGGGAAATACGATAATTCACCCCTCCACTTT. The whole variable domain, remainder taken from reference TRBV5-1 and TRBJ1-6, is KAGVTQTPRYLIKTRGQQVTLSCSPISGHRSVSWYQQTPGQGLQFLFEYFSETQRNKGNFPGRFSGRQFSNSRSEMNVSTLELGDSALYLCASSLTGKYDNSPLHFGNGTRLTVT.

The chain recombines TRBV13 with TRBJ1-3; tentative D call: TRBD1 (5 bases). The length of the CDR3 is 15 residues. Trimming removed 0 bases at V and 2 bases at J, with 8 bases between. Per germline, CDR1 PRHDT and CDR2 FYEKMQ (reference sequence). The DNA for the CDR3 is TGTGCCAGCAGCTTAGGAACGGGGGCTGGAAACACCATATATTTT. Protein product: CASSLGTGAGNTIYF.

The rearrangement links TRBV5-6 to TRBJ1-2; perhaps TRBD1 as D (6 bases). CDR1 and CDR2 (germline): SGHDT, YYEEEE. V lost 7 bases to trimming and J lost 2 bases, with 15 bases between them. This CDR3 contains 14 residues. The CDR3 loop reads CASARGSTNYGYTF. The CDR3 DNA follows: TGTGCCAGCGCCAGGGGCTCCACCAACTATGGCTACACCTTC.

The chain employs TRBV6-6 and TRBJ1-2; 8 bases are shared with TRBD1. Germline V CDR1 and CDR2: MNHNY, SVGAGI (reference sequence). The CDR3 is made up of 14 amino acids. V was pared by 4 bases and J by 6 bases, with 7 bases of the junction left unmatched. The CDR3 nucleotides are TGTGCCAGCAGTTTACAGGGGGGAAGCGATGGCTACACCTTC. Encoded protein: CASSLQGGSDGYTF.

The V gene is TRBV2, the J gene TRBJ1-1, with D unclear. The CDR3 length is 10 residues. Germline CDR1 reads SNHLY; CDR2 reads FYNNEI. V was pared by 7 bases and J by 3 bases, with 3 bases between. This CDR3 is CASTYTEAFF. The CDR3, as DNA: TGTGCCAGCACCTACACTGAAGCTTTCTTT. Together with reference TRBV2 and TRBJ1-1, the CDR3 gives the full variable domain: EPEVTQTPSHQVTQMGQEVILRCVPISNHLYFYWYRQILGQKVEFLVSFYNNEISEKSEIFDDQFSVERPDGSNFTLKIRSTKLEDSAMYFCASTYTEAFFGQGTRLTVV.

This chain connects TRBV4-1 to TRBJ1-4; TRBD1 aligns across 10 bases. This CDR3 comprises 16 residues. Trimming took 3 bases from V and 0 from J; bases not matched to a gene: 1. The germline CDR1 and CDR2 sequences are MGHRA and YSYEKL. The DNA for the CDR3 is TGCGCCAGCAGCCAGGGACAGGGGACAACTAATGAAAAACTGTTTTTT. It specifies CASSQGQGTTNEKLFF.

This chain connects TRBV6-1 to TRBJ1-1; 7 nucleotides match TRBD1. Germline V gene lookup returns CDR1 MNHNS and CDR2 SASEGT. The V gene end was trimmed by 6 bases and the J gene end by 5 bases; junction bases not matched to a gene: 3. The CDR3 runs to 12 residues. CDR3: CASSETGTEAFF. The DNA for the CDR3 is TGTGCCAGCAGCGAGACAGGGACTGAAGCTTTCTTT.

The rearrangement uses TRBV5-4 and TRBJ2-2, with D maybe TRBD2 (7 bases). The CDR3 covers 16 residues. Per germline, CDR1 SGHNT and CDR2 YYREEE (reference sequence). Trimming stripped 4 bases from V and 3 bases from J, with 16 bases between. CDR3 protein: CASSRARGADTGELFF. The CDR3 DNA sequence: TGTGCCAGCAGCCGGGCCCGGGGGGCAGACACCGGGGAGCTGTTTTTT.

The gene calls are TRBV29-1 and TRBJ1-5; a weak D match, TRBD1 (6 bases). Germline assignment: CDR1 SQVTM and CDR2 ANQGSEA. V was cut by 4 bases and J by 4 bases, with 11 bases left in between. The CDR3 runs to 13 residues. CDR3 protein: CSVAGGDNQPQHF. For the CDR3, the DNA is TGCAGCGTTGCCGGGGGCGATAATCAGCCCCAGCATTTT.

This clone occurred once. V is TRBV7-2 and J is TRBJ2-3; 9 bases line up with TRBD1. CDR1 and CDR2 from the germline V gene are SGHTA and FQGNSA. The CDR3 contains 18 residues. V gave up 0 bases and J gave up 3 bases; unmatched junction bases: 10. CDR3 sequence: CASSLAGPGQGGTDTQYF. In nucleotides, the CDR3 is TGTGCCAGCAGCTTAGCGGGACCGGGACAGGGAGGAACAGATACGCAGTATTTT.

For the CDR3, the DNA is TGCGCCAGCAGCTTGAGGGAAGCTAACTATGGCTACACCTTC. Protein sequence: CASSLREANYGYTF. V gene TRBV5-1 combines with J gene TRBJ1-2; D is undetermined. Trimming pared 1 base from V and 0 bases from J, leaving 7 bases between. CDR3 length: 14 amino acids. The germline gives CDR1 SGHRS, CDR2 YFSETQ.

J is TRBJ2-7 and V is TRBV11-2, with 8 positions matching TRBD2. Germline trimming cut 5 bases from V and 5 bases from J; bases unmatched to any gene: 5. The CDR3 contains 13 residues. Germline V gene sequence: CDR1 SGHAT, CDR2 FQNNGV. The CDR3 reads CASSPRGGHEQYF. The CDR3 bases are TGTGCCAGCAGCCCCCGGGGGGGGCACGAGCAGTACTTC.

This clone was counted once. The chain has TRBV5-5 and TRBJ2-3; TRBD2 matches at 16 bases. The junction had 7 bases not matched to a gene; V was cut back by 4 bases and J by 2 bases. Germline V gene sequence: CDR1 SGHKS, CDR2 YYEKEE (reference sequence). The CDR3 length is 18 residues. CDR3 in amino acids: CASSLGLAGGRVTDTQYF. The CDR3, as DNA: TGTGCCAGCAGCCTGGGACTAGCGGGGGGGCGGGTCACAGATACGCAGTATTTT. The whole variable domain, remainder taken from reference TRBV5-5 and TRBJ2-3, is DAGVTQSPTHLIKTRGQQVTLRCSPISGHKSVSWYQQVLGQGPQFIFQYYEKEERGRGNFPDRFSARQFPNYSSELNVNALLLGDSALYLCASSLGLAGGRVTDTQYFGPGTRLTVL.